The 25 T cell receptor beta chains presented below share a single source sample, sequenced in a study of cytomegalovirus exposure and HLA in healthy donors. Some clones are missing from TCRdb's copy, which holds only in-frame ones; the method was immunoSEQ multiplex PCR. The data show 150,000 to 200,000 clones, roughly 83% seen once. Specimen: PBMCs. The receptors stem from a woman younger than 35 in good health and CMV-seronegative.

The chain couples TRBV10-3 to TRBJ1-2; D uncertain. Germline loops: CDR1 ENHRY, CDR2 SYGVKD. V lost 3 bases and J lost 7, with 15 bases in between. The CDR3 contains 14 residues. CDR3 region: CAISDSLRAGGYTF. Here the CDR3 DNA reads TGTGCCATCAGTGACAGCTTGAGGGCGGGTGGCTACACCTTC.

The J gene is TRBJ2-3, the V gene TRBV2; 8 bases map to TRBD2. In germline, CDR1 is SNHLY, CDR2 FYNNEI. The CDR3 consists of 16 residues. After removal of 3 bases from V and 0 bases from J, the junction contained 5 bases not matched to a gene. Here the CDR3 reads CASSDLAGVSTDTQYF. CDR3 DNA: TGTGCCAGCAGTGACCTAGCGGGCGTTAGCACAGATACGCAGTATTTT.

CDR3: CASSSYPITPNTGELFF. The CDR3 DNA reads as TGTGCCAGCAGTTCTTACCCCATTACACCGAACACCGGGGAGCTGTTTTTT. The genes are TRBV27 and TRBJ2-2; D is ambiguous. Germline V gene sequence: CDR1 MNHEY, CDR2 SMNVEV (reference sequence). Trimming cost V 4 bases and J 0 bases, with 15 bases left between them. The CDR3 is 17 amino acids.

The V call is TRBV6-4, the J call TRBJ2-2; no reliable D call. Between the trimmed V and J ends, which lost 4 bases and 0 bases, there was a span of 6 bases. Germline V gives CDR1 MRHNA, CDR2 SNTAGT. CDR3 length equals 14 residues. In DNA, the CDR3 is TGTGCCAGCAGTGCCAGGACGAACACCGGGGAGCTGTTTTTT. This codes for CASSARTNTGELFF.

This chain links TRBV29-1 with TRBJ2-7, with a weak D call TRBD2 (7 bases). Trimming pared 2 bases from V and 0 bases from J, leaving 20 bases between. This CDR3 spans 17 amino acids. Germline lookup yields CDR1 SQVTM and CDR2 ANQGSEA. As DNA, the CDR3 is TGCAGCGTTGAAAGCGGGACACCGTCTTCTACCTCCTACGAGCAGTACTTC. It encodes CSVESGTPSSTSYEQYF.

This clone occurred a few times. CDR3 region: CASSLALAPYEQYF. In DNA, the CDR3 is TGTGCCAGCAGCTTAGCGCTGGCCCCTTACGAGCAGTACTTC. V usage is TRBV7-9 and J usage is TRBJ2-7; D gene uncertain. CDR1 SEHNR and CDR2 FQNEAQ come from the germline V gene (reference sequence). The CDR3 length is 14 residues. V was pared by 0 bases and J by 4 bases, with 10 bases between.

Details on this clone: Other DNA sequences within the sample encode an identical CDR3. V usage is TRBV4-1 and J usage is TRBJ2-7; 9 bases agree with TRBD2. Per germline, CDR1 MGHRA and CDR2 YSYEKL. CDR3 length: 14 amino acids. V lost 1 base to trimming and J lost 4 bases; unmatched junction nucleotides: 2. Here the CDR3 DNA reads TGCGCCAGCAGCCAAGTAGCGGGGGAGTACGAGCAGTACTTC. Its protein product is CASSQVAGEYEQYF.

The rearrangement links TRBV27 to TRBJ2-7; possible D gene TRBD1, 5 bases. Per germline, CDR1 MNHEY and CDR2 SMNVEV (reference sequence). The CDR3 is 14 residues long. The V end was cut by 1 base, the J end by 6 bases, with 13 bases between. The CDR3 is CASSLFPQDGEQYF. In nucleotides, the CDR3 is TGTGCCAGCAGTTTATTCCCACAGGACGGCGAGCAGTACTTC.

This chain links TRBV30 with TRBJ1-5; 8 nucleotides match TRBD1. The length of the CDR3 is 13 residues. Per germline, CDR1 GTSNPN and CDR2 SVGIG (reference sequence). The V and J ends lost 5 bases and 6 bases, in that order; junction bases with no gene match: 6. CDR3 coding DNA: TGTGCCTGGGCTGGACAGGGAGGTCAGCCCCAGCATTTT. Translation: CAWAGQGGQPQHF. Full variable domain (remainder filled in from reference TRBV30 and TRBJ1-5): SQTIHQWPATLVQPVGSPLSLECTVEGTSNPNLYWYRQAAGRGLQLLFYSVGIGQISSEVPQNLSASRPQDRQFILSSKKLLLSDSGFYLCAWAGQGGQPQHFGDGTRLSIL.

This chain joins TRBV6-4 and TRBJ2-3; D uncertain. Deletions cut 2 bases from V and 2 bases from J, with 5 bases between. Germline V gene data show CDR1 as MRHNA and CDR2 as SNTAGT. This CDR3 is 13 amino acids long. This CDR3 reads CASSDSPTDTQYF. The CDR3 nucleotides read TGTGCCAGCAGTGACAGCCCCACAGATACGCAGTATTTT.

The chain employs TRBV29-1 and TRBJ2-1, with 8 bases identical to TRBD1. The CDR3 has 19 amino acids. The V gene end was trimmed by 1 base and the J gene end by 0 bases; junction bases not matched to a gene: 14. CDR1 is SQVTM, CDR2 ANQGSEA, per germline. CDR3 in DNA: TGCAGCGTTGAAGTGGCCGGGACAGGAGACTTAGGCTCCTACAATGAGCAGTTCTTC. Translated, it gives CSVEVAGTGDLGSYNEQFF.

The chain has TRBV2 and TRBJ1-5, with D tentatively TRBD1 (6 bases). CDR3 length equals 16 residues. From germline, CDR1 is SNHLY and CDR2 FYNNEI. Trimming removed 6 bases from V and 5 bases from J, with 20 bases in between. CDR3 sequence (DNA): TGTGCCAGCAGGGACAGATATGGCAGGGGAGATCAGCCCCAGCATTTT. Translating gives CASRDRYGRGDQPQHF.

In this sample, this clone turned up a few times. The DNA of the CDR3 is TGTGCCAGCAGCTGGAGCGCTCTGGCAGATACGCAGTATTTT. Encoded protein: CASSWSALADTQYF. This chain links TRBV9 with TRBJ2-3; D is undetermined. The CDR3 contains 14 residues. Germline-derived CDR1 and CDR2 are SGDLS and YYNGEE. V was pared by 4 bases and J by 4 bases, with 13 bases between.

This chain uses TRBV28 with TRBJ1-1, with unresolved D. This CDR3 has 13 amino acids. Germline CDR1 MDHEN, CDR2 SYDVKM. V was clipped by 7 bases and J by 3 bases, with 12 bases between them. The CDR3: CASTEGGYTEAFF. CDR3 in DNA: TGTGCCAGCACCGAGGGAGGGTACACTGAAGCTTTCTTT.

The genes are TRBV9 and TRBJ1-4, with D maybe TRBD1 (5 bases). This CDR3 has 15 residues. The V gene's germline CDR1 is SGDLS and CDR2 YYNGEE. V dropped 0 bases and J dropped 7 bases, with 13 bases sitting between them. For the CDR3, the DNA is TGTGCCAGCAGCGTAGATGCAGGGTTAGCTGAAAAACTGTTTTTT. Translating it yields CASSVDAGLAEKLFF. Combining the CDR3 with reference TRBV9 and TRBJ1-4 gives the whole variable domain DSGVTQTPKHLITATGQRVTLRCSPRSGDLSVYWYQQSLDQGLQFLIQYYNGEERAKGNILERFSAQQFPDLHSELNLSSLELGDSALYFCASSVDAGLAEKLFFGSGTQLSVL.

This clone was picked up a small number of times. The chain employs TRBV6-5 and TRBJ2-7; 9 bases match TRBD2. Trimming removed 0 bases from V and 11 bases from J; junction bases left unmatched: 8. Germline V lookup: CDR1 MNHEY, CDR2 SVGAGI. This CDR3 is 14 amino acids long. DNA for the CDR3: TGTGCCAGCAGTTACTCGAGCGGGGGGCCCTCCGAGTACTTC. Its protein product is CASSYSSGGPSEYF.

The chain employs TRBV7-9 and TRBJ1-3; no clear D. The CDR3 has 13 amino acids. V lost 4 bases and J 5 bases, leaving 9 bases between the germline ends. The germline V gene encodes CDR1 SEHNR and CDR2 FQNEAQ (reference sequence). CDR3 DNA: TGTGCCAGCAGCTACGGGGAACGAAACACCATATATTTT. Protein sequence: CASSYGERNTIYF.

DNA for the CDR3: TGTGCCAGCAGCTGGGGAGTTGGCGAGCAGTACTTC. Amino acid sequence: CASSWGVGEQYF. J is TRBJ2-7 and V is TRBV5-5; a weak D match, TRBD2 (5 bases). Germline lookup yields CDR1 SGHKS and CDR2 YYEKEE (reference sequence). Trimming shortened V by 3 bases and J by 6 bases, and 10 bases separated the two germline ends. This CDR3 comprises 12 residues.

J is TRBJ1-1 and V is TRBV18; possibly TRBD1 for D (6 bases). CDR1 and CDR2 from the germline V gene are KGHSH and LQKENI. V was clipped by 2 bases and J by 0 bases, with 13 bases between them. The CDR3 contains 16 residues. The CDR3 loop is CASSPLDRIMNTEAFF. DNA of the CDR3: TGTGCCAGCTCACCATTGGACAGAATAATGAACACTGAAGCTTTCTTT.

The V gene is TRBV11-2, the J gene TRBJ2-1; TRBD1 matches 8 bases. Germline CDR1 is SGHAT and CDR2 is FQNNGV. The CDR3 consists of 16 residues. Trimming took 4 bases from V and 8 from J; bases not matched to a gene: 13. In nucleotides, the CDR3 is TGTGCCAGCAGCTCCATCCCGGACAGGGAGAAGGATGAGCAGTTCTTC. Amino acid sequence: CASSSIPDREKDEQFF.

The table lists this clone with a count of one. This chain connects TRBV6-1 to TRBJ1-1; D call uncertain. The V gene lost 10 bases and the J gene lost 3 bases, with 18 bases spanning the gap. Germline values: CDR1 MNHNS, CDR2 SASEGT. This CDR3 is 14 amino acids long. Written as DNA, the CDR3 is TGTGCCACCGGAGACGGGATTACATACACTGAAGCTTTCTTT. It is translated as CATGDGITYTEAFF.

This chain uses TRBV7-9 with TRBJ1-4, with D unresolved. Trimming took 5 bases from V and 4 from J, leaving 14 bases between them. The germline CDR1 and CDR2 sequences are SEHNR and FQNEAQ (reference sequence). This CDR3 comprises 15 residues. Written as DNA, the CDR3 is TGTGCCAGCAGCCCCCGGGGTCTGGGTAATGAAAAACTGTTTTTT. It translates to CASSPRGLGNEKLFF.

The CDR3 protein is CASSQERVNYGYTF. CDR3 nucleotides: TGTGCCAGCAGCCAAGAACGGGTGAACTATGGCTACACCTTC. This chain uses TRBV4-2 with TRBJ1-2; D is unresolved. V lost 0 bases and J 2 bases, leaving 7 bases between the germline ends. Germline CDR1 is LGHNA and CDR2 is YNFKEQ. This CDR3 is built from 14 residues.

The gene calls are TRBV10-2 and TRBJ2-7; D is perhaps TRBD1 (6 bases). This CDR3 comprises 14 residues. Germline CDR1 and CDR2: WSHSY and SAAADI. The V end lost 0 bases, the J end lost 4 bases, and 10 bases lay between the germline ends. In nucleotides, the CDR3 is TGCGCCAGCAGTGAGTCCACAGGGTGGTACGAGCAGTACTTC. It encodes CASSESTGWYEQYF.

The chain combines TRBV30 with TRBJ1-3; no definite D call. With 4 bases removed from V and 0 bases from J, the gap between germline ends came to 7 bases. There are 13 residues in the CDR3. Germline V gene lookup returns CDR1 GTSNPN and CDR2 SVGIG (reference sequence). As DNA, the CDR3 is TGTGCCTGGAAACTTCGCTCTGGAAACACCATATATTTT. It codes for CAWKLRSGNTIYF.